The T cell receptor beta chain described here comes from a study of metastatic and nonmetastatic thyroid tumors. Using MiXCR, TCRdb reanalyzed the PCR reads. The sample yields about 41,000 clones, 28% seen once. Thyroid surgery was preceded by no treatment in any patient. In this sample, this clone turned up many times. The CDR3 is 15 residues long. The V end was cut by 6 bases, the J end by 7 bases, with 16 bases between. CDR1 and CDR2 (germline): MNHEY, SVGEGT. Material: blood. The clonotype was recovered from a male donor with papillary thyroid cancer or a benign thyroid nodule (not recorded which). Some clones in this sample may be carry-over from other donors' samples. The V gene is TRBV6-2 or TRBV6-3, the J gene TRBJ1-6; D unresolved. CDR3 nucleotides: TGTGCCAGCAGACAGACCGGGAAAACCAATTCACCCCTCCACTTT. This gives the protein CASRQTGKTNSPLHF.